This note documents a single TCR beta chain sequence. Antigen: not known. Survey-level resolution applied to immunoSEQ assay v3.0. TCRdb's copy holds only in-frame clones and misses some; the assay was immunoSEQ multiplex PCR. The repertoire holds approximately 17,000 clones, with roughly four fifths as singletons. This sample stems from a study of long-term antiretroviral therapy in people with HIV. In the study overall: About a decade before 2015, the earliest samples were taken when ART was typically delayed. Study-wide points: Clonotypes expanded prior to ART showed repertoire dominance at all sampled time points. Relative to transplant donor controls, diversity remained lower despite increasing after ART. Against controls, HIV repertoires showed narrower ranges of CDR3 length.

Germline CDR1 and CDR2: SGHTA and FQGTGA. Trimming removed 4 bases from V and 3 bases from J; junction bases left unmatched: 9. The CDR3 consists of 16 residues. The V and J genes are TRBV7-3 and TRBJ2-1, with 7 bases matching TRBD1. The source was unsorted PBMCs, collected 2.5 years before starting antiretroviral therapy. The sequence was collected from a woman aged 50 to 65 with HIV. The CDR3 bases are TGTGCCAGCAGCTACTCCGAGGGGGCAGGCTACAATGAGCAGTTCTTC. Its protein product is CASSYSEGAGYNEQFF.